One and the same sample provided the 24 T cell receptor beta chains below, sequenced in a study of tumor and adjacent non-tumor tissue in lung cancer. No cell sorting was done before RNA was extracted from the tissue. This non-tumor lung sample came from over 3 cm beyond the tumor edge. TCRbeta libraries were built with three rounds of nested PCR, modified from ARM-PCR. TCRdb reprocessed the multiplex PCR reads via MiXCR and lists one record per CDR3 protein. The sample yields 60,000 or so distinct CDR3 sequences, about 61% seen once. Sample: distant non-tumor lung tissue. The receptor set was obtained from a man aged 65 to 79 with non-small cell lung cancer.

In the case of this clonotype: The junction shows a germline mismatch at one end, possibly a read error. The chain recombines TRBV5-1 with TRBJ2-7; 9 bases match TRBD1. CDR1 is SGHRS and CDR2 is YFSETQ in the germline V gene. This CDR3 is built from 14 residues. CDR3 DNA: TGCGCCAGCAGCGCCCGGACAGGGGCCTACGAGCGGTACTTC. As protein: CASSARTGAYERYF. The entire variable domain, with the rest obtained from reference TRBV5-1 and TRBJ2-7, is as follows: KAGVTQTPRYLIKTRGQQVTLSCSPISGHRSVSWYQQTPGQGLQFLFEYFSETQRNKGNFPGRFSGRQFSNSRSEMNVSTLELGDSALYLCASSARTGAYERYFGPGTRLTVT.

This chain connects TRBV5-1 to TRBJ1-1, with no clear D. Per germline, CDR1 SGHRS and CDR2 YFSETQ. Trimming cost V 3 bases and J 8 bases, with 23 bases left between them. This CDR3 comprises 16 residues. DNA for the CDR3: TGCGCCAGCAGCTCCCGTTGGACCAATGGCAGGTTAGAAGCTTTCTTT. This translates into CASSSRWTNGRLEAFF.

Turning to this clonotype: One end of the junction does not line up with germline, which may come from a read error. The chain is built from TRBV11-2 and TRBJ2-4, with D unresolved. There are 12 residues in the CDR3. CDR1 SGHAT and CDR2 FQNNGV come from the germline V gene. CDR3 nucleotide sequence: TGTGCGAACAGCTTGAACAAAAACATTCAGTATTTC. This codes for CANSLNKNIQYF.

The table lists this clonotype with many counts. CDR3 loop: CASSFGDGITEAFF. CDR3 coding DNA: TGTGCCAGCAGTTTCGGGGACGGAATCACTGAAGCTTTCTTT. The V and J genes are TRBV12-3 or TRBV12-4 and TRBJ1-1; tentatively, D is TRBD1 (5 bases). CDR3 length: 14 amino acids. V was pared by 3 bases and J by 4 bases, with 12 bases between.

Concerning this clonotype: The junction shows a germline mismatch at one end, possibly a read error. This chain uses TRBV5-4 with TRBJ2-1; 7 bases line up with TRBD1. The CDR3 runs to 14 residues. Germline loops: CDR1 SGHNT, CDR2 YYREEE (reference sequence). CDR3 region: CASSFDRALDVQSF. CDR3 nucleotide sequence: TGTGCCAGCAGCTTCGACAGGGCCTTGGATGTGCAGTCCTTC.

As for this clonotype: A junction boundary mismatches the germline segment, possibly from a read error. This sequence joins TRBV6-6 and TRBJ1-5; D is uncertain. The CDR3 loop spans 12 amino acids. From germline, CDR1 is MNHNY and CDR2 SVGAGI (reference sequence). CDR3 nucleotides: TGTGTCAGCAGCCTTAGCAATCAGCCCCAGCATTTT. Translated: CVSSLSNQPQHF.

In this sample, this clonotype turned up many times. The V call is TRBV6-1, the J call TRBJ1-1, with TRBD1 identical over 8 bases. This CDR3 has 14 amino acids. Losses at the gene ends were 6 bases for V and 8 bases for J; bases not matched to a gene: 11. Germline CDR1 and CDR2: MNHNS and SASEGT. The CDR3 DNA is TGTGCCAGCAGGGACCGGCGGACAGGGTTCGAAGCTTTCTTT. Its protein is CASRDRRTGFEAFF.

The chain joins TRBV7-6 to TRBJ1-1; D is possibly TRBD1 (5 bases). In germline, CDR1 is SGHVS, CDR2 FNYEAQ. The CDR3 is made up of 15 amino acids. Trimming cost V 6 bases and J 1 base, with 15 bases left between them. This chain's CDR3 is CASRKQASGNTEAFF. The CDR3 bases are TGTGCCAGCAGAAAACAGGCCTCGGGGAACACTGAAGCTTTCTTT.

In its sample, this clonotype was seen once. Germline and junction disagree at one end, which may indicate a read error. The chain's CDR3 is CSVTTGGRNHPQHF. CDR3 sequence (DNA): TGCAGCGTGACTACAGGGGGCAGGAATCATCCCCAGCATTTT. V gene TRBV29-1 combines with J gene TRBJ1-5; 9 nucleotides match TRBD1. Germline CDR1 is SQVTM and CDR2 is ANQGSEA. The CDR3 loop spans 14 amino acids. Full variable domain (outside the CDR3, taken from reference TRBV29-1 and TRBJ1-5): SAVISQKPSRDICQRGTSLTIQCQVDSQVTMMFWYRQQPGQSLTLIATANQGSEATYESGFVIDKFPISRPNLTFSTLTVSNMSPEDSSIYLCSVTTGGRNHPQHFGDGTRLSIL.

The rearrangement uses TRBV5-5 and TRBJ2-1, with no clear D. V lost 0 bases and J 9 bases, leaving 13 bases between the germline ends. CDR1 is SGHKS, CDR2 YYEKEE, per germline (reference sequence). CDR3 length: 14 amino acids. The CDR3 sequence: CASSLVISNSEQFF. For the CDR3, the DNA is TGTGCCAGCAGCTTGGTGATTTCTAACAGTGAGCAGTTCTTC. The full variable domain, its missing parts supplied by reference TRBV5-5 and TRBJ2-1, is DAGVTQSPTHLIKTRGQQVTLRCSPISGHKSVSWYQQVLGQGPQFIFQYYEKEERGRGNFPDRFSARQFPNYSSELNVNALLLGDSALYLCASSLVISNSEQFFGPGTRLTVL.

With respect to this clonotype: One junction end disagrees with the germline gene, perhaps due to a read error. The chain joins TRBV11-2 to TRBJ2-7; maybe TRBD1 (6 bases). Germline CDR1 and CDR2: SGHAT and FQNNGV. The CDR3 totals 13 residues. The CDR3 spells CASSLEDRLVQYF. CDR3 DNA: TGTGCCAGTAGCTTAGAAGACAGGCTCGTGCAGTACTTC.

This clonotype rates as medium-sized. The chain couples TRBV11-1 to TRBJ1-2, with TRBD1 matching over 8 bases. This CDR3 comprises 15 residues. J was trimmed by 5 bases and V by 5 bases; bases with no gene match: 10. The germline V gene encodes CDR1 SGHAT and CDR2 FQDESV (reference sequence). The CDR3 region has the DNA TGTGCCAGCAGCCTGACGACAGGGGTCGGGTATGGCTACACCTTC. Translating it yields CASSLTTGVGYGYTF.

Many counts were recorded for this clonotype. The CDR3 here is CASRDGRNTEAFF. In DNA form, the CDR3 reads TGCGCCAGCAGGGACGGCCGGAACACTGAAGCTTTCTTT. The V and J genes are TRBV10-2 and TRBJ1-1; D is ambiguous. Germline loops: CDR1 WSHSY, CDR2 SAAADI. Trimming took off 6 bases at V and 1 base at J, with 9 bases between the two ends. This CDR3 region has 13 residues.

There are many counts of this clonotype. The chain combines TRBV11-2 with TRBJ2-7; D is possibly TRBD2 (6 bases). The germline V gene encodes CDR1 SGHAT and CDR2 FQNNGV. The CDR3 runs 16 residues. The ends were cut back, 1 base at V and 2 bases at J, with 15 bases in the middle. The CDR3 region is CASSLGGSGDAYEQYF. The CDR3 DNA sequence: TGTGCCAGCAGCTTAGGGGGTAGCGGAGATGCCTACGAGCAGTACTTC.

This sequence joins TRBV29-1 and TRBJ1-1; D is unclear. The CDR3 is made up of 14 amino acids. Trimming removed 3 bases from V and 0 bases from J, with 11 bases in between. Per germline, CDR1 SQVTM and CDR2 ANQGSEA. For the CDR3, the DNA is TGCAGCGTTGATTTGGATACTTTGAACACTGAAGCTTTCTTT. Translation: CSVDLDTLNTEAFF. Full variable domain (outside the CDR3, taken from reference TRBV29-1 and TRBJ1-1): SAVISQKPSRDICQRGTSLTIQCQVDSQVTMMFWYRQQPGQSLTLIATANQGSEATYESGFVIDKFPISRPNLTFSTLTVSNMSPEDSSIYLCSVDLDTLNTEAFFGQGTRLTVV.

Notes on this clonotype: This is likely a read error, given that the CDR3 carries no conserved phenylalanine or tryptophan at its end. V is TRBV14 and J is TRBJ2-2; D remains ambiguous. Germline-derived CDR1 and CDR2 are SGHDN and FVKESK. The CDR3 consists of 14 residues. V was pared by 7 bases and J by 6 bases, with 15 bases between. The CDR3 loop reads CASNRLGFPGELFI. CDR3 sequence (DNA): TGTGCCAGCAACCGGCTGGGGTTTCCCGGGGAGCTGTTTATT.

In the case of this clonotype: At one boundary the junction diverges from the germline segment, which might be a read error. This chain joins TRBV11-2 and TRBJ2-3, with 7 bases identical to TRBD1. The CDR3 length is 15 residues. Germline values: CDR1 SGHAT, CDR2 FQNNGV. CDR3 DNA: TGTGCCAGCAGCTCGACAGGGTCCCCCACGGATACGCATTATTTT. Its translation: CASSSTGSPTDTHYF.

Worth noting for this clonotype: A read error may explain this, as a much larger clone is one base away. The chain uses TRBV5-6 and TRBJ2-1, with a possible D match to TRBD2 (6 bases). The CDR3 is made up of 14 amino acids. Germline values: CDR1 SGHDT, CDR2 YYEEEE. CDR3 coding DNA: TGTGCCAGCAGCTTCGGCGGGAACTACAGTGAGCAGTTCTTC. This gives the protein CASSFGGNYSEQFF.

Note on this clonotype: Sequence at one end of the junction differs from germline and may be a read error. V and J are TRBV6-2 or TRBV6-3 and TRBJ2-4, with a weak D call TRBD2 (6 bases). The CDR3 has 16 amino acids. The V gene's germline CDR1 is MNHEY and CDR2 SVGEGT. Written as DNA, the CDR3 is TGCGCCAGCAGTCAACTCCCGGGAGTAGCCAAAAACACTCAGTACTTC. Its translation is CASSQLPGVAKNTQYF.

With respect to this clonotype: Being one base from a much bigger clone, this may be a read error. CDR3 in amino acids: CSARSGAASSYEQYF. The CDR3 DNA reads TGCAGTGCTAGATCCGGGGCGGCTAGCTCCTACGAGCAGTACTTC. The chain recombines TRBV20-1 with TRBJ2-7; perhaps D is TRBD1 or TRBD2 (5 bases each). V gave up 2 bases and J gave up 0 bases, with 14 bases separating them. The CDR3 is 15 residues long. Germline lookup yields CDR1 DFQATT and CDR2 SNEGSKA (reference sequence).

Details on this clonotype: Sequence at one end of the junction differs from germline and may be a read error. The V and J genes are TRBV20-1 and TRBJ2-2, with 10 bases lining up with TRBD2. Germline CDR1 and CDR2: DFQATT and SNEGSKA (reference sequence). The CDR3 spans 14 residues. CDR3 nucleotides: TGCAGTACTAGGCCAGCGGGGGGGAGCGGGGAGCTGTTTTTT. This translates into CSTRPAGGSGELFF.

The CDR3 reads CASSLTETIQYF. CDR3 DNA: TGTGCCAGCAGCTTAACTGAAACCATTCAGTACTTC. The J gene is TRBJ2-4, the V gene TRBV11-2; D is uncertain. Germline-derived CDR1 and CDR2 are SGHAT and FQNNGV. This CDR3 spans 12 amino acids. Trimming stripped 2 bases from V and 9 bases from J, with 8 bases between.

The chain employs TRBV6-5 and TRBJ2-3; TRBD2 matches at 7 bases. The CDR3 covers 16 residues. Trimming removed 5 bases from V and 2 bases from J; junction bases left unmatched: 10. Germline-derived CDR1 and CDR2 are MNHEY and SVGAGI. The CDR3 loop reads CASSRGVGRFTDTQYF. In nucleotides, the CDR3 is TGTGCCAGCAGTCGGGGGGTGGGCCGTTTCACAGATACGCAGTATTTT.

The chain combines TRBV2 with TRBJ2-7; a weak D match, TRBD1 (5 bases). V dropped 4 bases and J dropped 2 bases, with 9 bases sitting between them. The CDR3 consists of 13 residues. CDR1 is SNHLY and CDR2 is FYNNEI in the germline V gene. CDR3 residues: CASSVQETYEQYF. CDR3 DNA: TGTGCCAGCAGTGTACAGGAAACCTACGAGCAGTACTTC.